The subject of this entry is one T cell receptor (beta chain). Its cognate antigen is unknown. This sample is part of a study of T cell repertoires in cytomegalovirus infection. At the level of the study: CMV infection together with matching HLA type was indicated by public TCR beta signatures. Study-wide results and limits: Dominating the ex vivo response were HLA-C-restricted CMV-specific TCR beta clonotypes. CMV carriers having the relevant HLA were flagged by cumulative public TCR beta family frequency.

TCRdb used MiXCR to reprocess the reads, holding one entry per CDR3 protein. The table lists about 600,000 distinct CDR3 sequences, around 24% of them singletons. The sequence was collected from a human donor in good health (CMV status not recorded). Some clones in this sample may be carry-over from other donors' samples. The specimen was CD8+ T cells from PBMCs.

The chain's CDR3 is CASSSNGGDTQYF. The CDR3 coding sequence is TGTGCCAGTAGTTCGAACGGGGGAGATACGCAGTATTTT. The chain employs TRBV19 and TRBJ2-3, with TRBD2 as a possible D gene (6 bases). Trimming shortened V by 5 bases and J by 5 bases, and 11 bases separated the two germline ends. There are 13 residues in the CDR3. Germline lookup yields CDR1 LNHDA and CDR2 SQIVND (reference sequence).